The rows below give T cell receptor beta chains drawn from one sample of a study of blood T cells in healthy people across ages. From the 5' RACE reads, TCRdb called clonotypes with MiXCR, one entry per CDR3 protein. This sample has 710,000 or so distinct CDR3 sequences, with 32% found just once. Source material: blood. The receptors here all came from a woman older than 75 in good health. The CDR3 runs from the conserved cysteine through the conserved F or W. A D gene is named only where the DNA matches it firmly. Rows give clone size only sometimes, using once, few, many, or a class for an expanded clone.

D gene,J gene,V gene,clone size,CDR3 protein,CDR3 DNA
TRBD1,TRBJ1-5,TRBV20-1,NA,CSASQGDQPQHF,TGCAGTGCTAGTCAGGGGGATCAGCCCCAGCATTTT
NA,TRBJ2-7,TRBV7-9,many,CASSLEGLGEQYF,TGCGCCAGCAGCCTGGAGGGACTGGGCGAGCAGTACTTC
NA,TRBJ2-7,TRBV18,once,CASPPKLGGQSSYNEQYF,TGTGCCAGCCCACCGAAGCTAGGGGGGCAGAGCTCCTACAATGAGCAGTACTTC
TRBD1,TRBJ1-1,TRBV6-1,few,CASSSSGTGFFNTEAFF,TGTGCCAGCAGCTCCTCCGGGACAGGGTTTTTTAACACTGAAGCTTTCTTT
TRBD2,TRBJ2-2,TRBV5-1,few,CASSGLAGAGELFF,TGCGCCAGCTCAGGACTAGCGGGAGCCGGGGAGCTGTTTTTT
TRBD1,TRBJ2-7,TRBV27,many,CASSLSKVRQGVSYEQYF,TGTGCCAGCAGTTTATCGAAGGTTAGACAGGGGGTATCCTACGAGCAGTACTTC
NA,TRBJ2-3,TRBV20-1,many,CSARDQTDTQYF,TGCAGTGCTAGAGATCAGACAGATACGCAGTATTTT
NA,TRBJ1-5,TRBV5-5,many,CASSLDINQPQHF,TGTGCCAGCAGCTTGGACATCAATCAGCCCCAGCATTTT
TRBD2,TRBJ2-7,TRBV5-1,many,CASSRGGSVVSYEQYF,TGCGCCAGCAGCCGGGGGGGTAGTGTTGTCTCCTACGAGCAGTACTTC
TRBD1,TRBJ1-3,TRBV12-3/TRBV12-4,NA,CASSNRGGSGNTIYF,TGTGCCAGCAGCAACAGGGGAGGCTCTGGAAACACCATATATTTT
TRBD2,TRBJ2-7,TRBV20-1,many,CSARDYGGGIYEQYF,TGCAGTGCTAGAGACTATGGCGGGGGGATTTACGAGCAGTACTTC
NA,TRBJ2-1,TRBV3-1,many,CASSQRPGSSYNEQFF,TGTGCCAGCAGCCAAAGACCAGGGAGCTCCTACAATGAGCAGTTCTTC
TRBD2,TRBJ2-3,TRBV27,NA,CAGSLSGRNTDTQYF,TGTGCCGGCAGTTTAAGCGGGAGGAACACAGATACGCAGTATTTT
TRBD2,TRBJ2-5,TRBV25-1,many,CASSESIGTSGTQYF,TGTGCCAGCAGTGAATCCATAGGGACTAGCGGGACCCAGTACTTC